The following is a TCR beta chain sequence with its context. What it binds is unknown. V lost 0 bases, J lost 6 bases, and 21 bases lay in between. Per germline, CDR1 LGHNA and CDR2 YSLEER. The CDR3 runs to 17 residues. These data are taken from a study of cytomegalovirus exposure and HLA in healthy donors. Looking at the study overall: Unique TCR beta sequences numbering fewer than 130 million came from around 180 million T cells in an earlier analysis.

Study conclusions and caveats: Excluded: some indistinguishable V segments such as TRBV6-2 and TRBV6-3. For most subjects, TCR beta sequences were reported to predict HLA-A and HLA-B alleles with accuracy.

Primers included in the PCR were 60 Vbeta and 13 Jbeta primers. The table came from immunoSEQ multiplex PCR; TCRdb's copy has only in-frame clones and leaves some out. The sample has 150,000 to 200,000 clones; the top ten hold approximately 0.74%. This sequence was found in a boy between 10 and 17 years old in good health and CMV-seronegative. J is TRBJ2-7 and V is TRBV4-3; weak D call: TRBD2 (7 bases). The specimen was PBMCs. CDR3 in amino acids: CASSQEGGGHPGLEQYF. The DNA of the CDR3 is TGCGCCAGCAGCCAAGAGGGGGGGGGCCACCCGGGGCTCGAGCAGTACTTC.